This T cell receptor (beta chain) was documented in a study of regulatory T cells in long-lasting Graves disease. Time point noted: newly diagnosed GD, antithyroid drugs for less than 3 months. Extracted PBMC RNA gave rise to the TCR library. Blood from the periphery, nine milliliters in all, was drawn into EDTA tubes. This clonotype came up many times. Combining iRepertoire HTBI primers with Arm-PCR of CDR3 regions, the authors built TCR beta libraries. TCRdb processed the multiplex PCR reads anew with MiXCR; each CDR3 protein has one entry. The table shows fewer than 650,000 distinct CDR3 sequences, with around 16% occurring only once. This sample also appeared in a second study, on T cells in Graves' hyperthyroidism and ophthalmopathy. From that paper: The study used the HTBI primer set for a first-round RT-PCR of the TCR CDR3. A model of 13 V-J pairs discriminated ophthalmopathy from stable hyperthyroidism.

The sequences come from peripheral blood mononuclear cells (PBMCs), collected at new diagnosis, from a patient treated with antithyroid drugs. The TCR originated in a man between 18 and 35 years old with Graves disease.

CDR3 residues: CSASPGSTDTQYF. The CDR3 DNA is TGCAGTGCTAGCCCAGGCAGCACAGATACGCAGTATTTT. The chain carries TRBV20-1 and TRBJ2-3; no reliable D call. Trimming pared 3 bases from V and 0 bases from J, leaving 7 bases between. Germline values: CDR1 DFQATT, CDR2 SNEGSKA (reference sequence). The CDR3 extends over 13 amino acids.